This T cell receptor (beta chain) was observed in a study of vaccination and CD4 T cells after COVID-19 (dated by TCRdb to the early 2020s). About the full investigation: SARS-CoV-2 positivity had been established in the convalescent patients by nasal swab PCR, and mild disease was recorded in several of these patients and severe disease in one. In the convalescent cohort there were six males and four females, among whom were two Hispanic individuals, seven Caucasians, two Asians and one multiracial person. Participants received two doses of either the Pfizer-BioNTech BNT162b2 vaccine (n=8) or the Moderna mRNA-1273 vaccine (n=2). Post-COVID blood samples were collected from convalescent patients a median of around 100 days after diagnosis, with a range of roughly 30 to 161 days. Post-vaccine blood samples were obtained a median of around 74 days after the second vaccine dose, with a range of about 12 to 241 days. A few convalescent patients gave samples both early after vaccination (day 14) and late after vaccination (days 161 to 241). Overlapping spike peptide pools from SARS-CoV-2 and from the common cold coronaviruses HCoV-NL63, HCoV-OC43 and HCoV-229E were used as culture stimuli. In control cultures, a CEFX viral epitope pool was used as positive control, an HIV-1 Nef peptide pool was used as negative control, or no peptide was added. The spike-specific CD4+ TCR repertoire was compared before and after mRNA vaccination in over 9 COVID-19 convalescent patients and a handful of infection-naive healthy vaccine recipients.

The receptor library was made with PCR. DNA from cultured CD4+ T cells was subjected to TCR sequencing with the Oncomine TCR Beta short-read assay at the Johns Hopkins FTIC core. The QIAamp micro DNA kit was used to extract genomic DNA from the cultured CD4+ T cells. Oncomine TCR Beta libraries made from cultured CD4+ T cells were pooled using unique dual indexes and sequenced on an Illumina iSeq 100. For the original study's pipeline: Non-productive sequences were removed, and CDR3s that did not start with C, did not end with F or W, or were shorter than 7 amino acids were discarded. Antigen-specific clonotypes were identified using the MANAFEST web application through comparison of peptide-stimulated wells with reference and other culture wells. To be called positive, a clone needed an FDR below 0.05, an odds ratio above 5, and a productive frequency above 0.1% in at least two of three replicate wells. Cross-reactive clonotypes were defined as significantly expanded in both SARS-CoV-2 spike wells and at least one common cold coronavirus spike condition. Using R version 3.6.1, CDR3 homology was evaluated through Levenshtein distances (stringdist) along with unrooted phylogenetic trees (ape). The raw public reads went through TCRdb reprocessing: fastp at Q25, MiXCR clone calling, in-frame beta chains kept. CDR3 protein duplicates are merged, each entry listing the most common genes and DNA. TCRdb's processing, not the study's, gives the V and J calls here. Recorded for this sample are tens of thousands of distinct CDR3 sequences; around two fifths of them occurred a single time. The top ten clones comprise roughly 9.9% of the sample.

General study outcomes and caveats: Although the median number of SARS-CoV-2-reactive clonotypes went up from 20 to 25 after infection to 38 after vaccination, the increase was not significant. Of the vaccine-specific clones found in convalescent patients, nearly all (304 of 307) were mono-reactive for SARS-CoV-2 spike instead of being cross-reactive with common cold coronaviruses. The number of convalescent patients in the study was relatively small, and the study did not examine early timepoints following natural infection. In convalescent patients, a median around 90% of post-vaccine SARS-CoV-2-reactive clones were detected only after vaccination, suggesting vaccine-specific priming.

Worth noting for this clonotype: The clone's antigen remains unknown. Per-base qualities were not stored, and no clone one base away is much larger.

Counted from cysteine to phenylalanine, this CDR3 has 16 amino acids. The retained sequence is limited to the CDR3, 48 bases, with the frame set at the first base. CDR1 is given as MNHNY and CDR2 as SVGAGI, both from the germline V gene (reference sequence). Trimming removed 0 bases from V and 1 base from J, leaving 7 bases between the germline ends. In light of the paper, this sample's time point label describes: late sampling 161 to 241 days after vaccination in three convalescent patients. What this sample's treatment or condition label stands for: approximately nine-day PBMC culture with coronavirus spike peptide pools or control peptides (ViraFEST assay). The study used the ViraFEST assay, which expanded antigen-specific T cells with peptide pools and then identified expanded clonotypes by TCR sequencing. The positive SARS-CoV-2 PCR tests of the convalescent patients were dated from March to December 2020, before the Alpha, Beta and Delta variants emerged in the United States. PBMCs were cultured at roughly 1.8 million per well in IMDM supplemented with 5% human AB serum and 9 to 10 IU/ml IL-2, with approximately 10 ug/ml peptide pools added. Half of the culture medium was replaced with fresh IL-2-containing medium on days 3 and 7. Once the cells had been in culture for roughly 11 days, the EasySep CD4+ T cell isolation kit was used to isolate CD4+ T cells by negative selection. PBMCs were separated from whole blood using Ficoll-Paque Plus gradient centrifugation and then either used fresh or cryopreserved at -140C. Culture conditions were generally each tested in triplicate wells.

The source material was CD4+ T cells from blood, cultured in vitro, sampled about 7 months after SARS-CoV-2 vaccination. The clonotype originates from a human donor who had recovered from COVID-19. The sequence links TRBV6-6 to TRBJ2-6, and TRBD2 may be the D gene, going by 5 matching bases. The CDR3 in this case is CASSYSRGSGANVLTF. The sequenced DNA is TGTGCCAGCAGTTACTCGAGAGGGTCTGGGGCCAACGTCCTGACTTTC.